This TCR beta chain appears in the sequencing data of a study of identical twins (dated by TCRdb to about 2016). Study-wide context: The study deep-sequenced TCR alpha and beta repertoires from monozygotic twins, unrelated adults of various ages and cord blood to test whether fetal clonotypes persist. To rule out contamination, the twin experiments were replicated at different times with different library preparation protocols.

Every donor was a healthy Caucasian. Three pairs of female monozygotic twins, all aged roughly 18 to 29 years, made up the twin cohort. CD4+ and CD8+ T cell populations were isolated with positive isolation kits from Invitrogen. On the study overall, not on this receptor specifically: Out-of-frame TCR alpha sharing in monozygotic twins was systematically underestimated by recombination models, whereas sharing between unrelated individuals was in agreement with the recombination models. Out-of-frame TCR alpha sequences shared between twins showed an excess of low generation-probability sequences compared with coincidental sharing between unrelated individuals. In beta out-of-frame sequences, excess twin sharing was weaker, because having fewer shared sequences lowered the signal-to-noise ratio. Abundant cord blood beta clonotypes carried fewer insertions; young adult naive repertoires showed a weaker similar trend, while memory repertoires showed none. Invariant T cells such as MAIT and iNKT could partly confound zero-insertion analyses, though diverse VJ usage argued against this for most clonotypes. Because the same donors could not be followed over many years, the conclusions depended on cross-sectional statistical analysis.

Trimming takes 3 bases from V and 0 bases from J, and the germline ends sit 18 bases apart. Counted from cysteine to valine, this CDR3 has 16 amino acids. Only the CDR3 portion is preserved as DNA: 48 bases, with reading frame beginning at the first base. The germline V gene (reference sequence) supplies CDR1 DFQATT and CDR2 SNEGSKA. Library method: 5' RACE. Sequencing was performed on an Illumina HiSeq 2000. Template switching added a universal primer binding site, and the final cDNA carried a unique molecular identifier that allowed TCR cDNA molecules to be counted accurately. Specific primers in the conserved constant-segment region were used to synthesize first-strand cDNA for TCR alpha and beta chains. Each cDNA library was double barcoded, with a SMART-Mk sample barcode plus Illumina barcodes, to control for contamination. TruSeq adapter sequences along with Illumina sample barcodes were introduced in two successive PCR steps. Sequencing of the TCR alpha and beta cDNA libraries was done on the Illumina HiSeq platform using custom primers. Concerning the study's data processing: Raw reads were processed with MiGEC to extract unique molecular identifiers, and MiXCR was used to determine CDR3 positions. For each individual, recombination models were inferred using an EM algorithm with the repgenHMM and IGoR tools. The tcR package in R was used for shared clonotype analysis, with sharing normalized by the product of cloneset sizes. Out-of-frame nonproductive sequences were analyzed to study raw recombination free of thymic and clonal selection effects. Through fastp at Q25 and MiXCR, TCRdb rebuilt clones from the public reads, retaining in-frame beta chains. Identical CDR3 proteins give one entry, which carries the most common genes and DNA. The V and J calls come from TCRdb's annotation, not from the publication. This sample has about 330,000 distinct CDR3 sequences in its table, and about 12% of those were observed once. More than 6% of the sample lies in the top ten.

In the case of this clonotype: Its specific antigen is unknown. Base qualities are missing; no much larger clone stands one base away.

These data also formed part of another study, on yellow fever vaccine responses in identical twins. The second study's authors report: According to the authors, in identical twins the way T cells responded to vaccination appeared partly convergent and partly personalized. In identical twins, the study followed T cell clones that responded to the vaccine with precision.

The sequence derives from a young woman in good health. The receptor chain draws on TRBV20-1 and TRBJ2-7; D gene: possibly TRBD1, on 6 matching bases. The sequencing input was CD8+ T cells sorted from blood. The DNA reads as follows: TGCAGTGCTAGGGGCCCCCGACAGGACACCTCCTACGAGCAGTACGTC. Its coded protein is CSARGPRQDTSYEQYV.